This T cell receptor (beta chain) was recovered during a study of cytomegalovirus exposure and HLA in healthy donors. PCR primers comprised 60 Vbeta and 13 Jbeta primers. The table came from immunoSEQ multiplex PCR; TCRdb's copy has only in-frame clones and leaves some out. The data contain roughly 120,000 clones, 70% to 85% of them singletons. Samples came from healthy bone marrow donors. Study-wide results and caveats: A later analysis revealed that TCR association rates differed between HLA loci, peaking at DRB1 and bottoming out at HLA-C. Later on, an analysis tied 15,000 to 20,000 TCR beta sequences to HLA alleles at 0.05 false discovery rate.

The CDR3 covers 16 residues. With 2 bases clipped from V and 0 bases from J, the junction kept 5 bases outside the gene matches. Germline assignment: CDR1 ENHRY and CDR2 SYGVKD. This clone occurred a few times. What it recognizes is unknown. The chain is built from TRBV10-3 and TRBJ2-3; 7 bases fit TRBD1. This sequence originates from a woman aged 45-65 years in good health and CMV-seropositive. The source material was PBMCs. The CDR3 spells CAISEGNRGSTDTQYF. CDR3 bases: TGTGCCATCAGTGAGGGTAACAGGGGTAGCACAGATACGCAGTATTTT.